This T cell receptor (beta chain) emerged from a study of cytotoxic CD8 clonotypes in ibrutinib-treated CLL. Overall study context: Outcomes included 25 or so partial and 2 complete responses; after median roughly 69 months, 14 stayed remitted and about 12 progressed. Treatment had run for a median around 12 months, range 6 to 36, when response samples were taken. Study results and caveats: Clonality, elevated at ibrutinib response, dropped back toward baseline at progression. Higher circulating CD8+ T-cell counts strongly accompanied higher baseline clonality, above age-matched healthy donors.

Sequencing used immunoSEQ multiplex PCR; TCRdb keeps in-frame clones, though not all of them. The sample lists about 160,000 clones; under 90% were seen once. Regarding this clone: Antigen specificity is unknown.

CDR1 and CDR2 (germline): SGHVS, FQNEAQ. The CDR3 loop spans 14 amino acids. The V gene end was trimmed by 5 bases and the J gene end by 2 bases; junction bases not matched to a gene: 4. The clonotype comes from a human donor with chronic lymphocytic leukemia. The sequencing here drew on PBMCs, taken after 24 months of ibrutinib treatment. The chain has TRBV7-8 and TRBJ1-2, with TRBD1 matching 8 bases. The chain's CDR3 is CASSSGQGNYGYTF. The CDR3 bases are TGTGCCAGCAGCAGTGGACAGGGAAACTATGGCTACACCTTC.